This T cell receptor (beta chain) was observed in a study of regulatory dendritic cells for organ transplantation. Sequencing used immunoSEQ multiplex PCR; TCRdb keeps in-frame clones, though not all of them. Among roughly 30,000 clones listed, more than 70% were seen once. This clone was recorded a few times. Its target is not known. V was clipped by 3 bases and J by 3 bases; unmatched bases: 2. The CDR3 loop spans 15 amino acids. Germline V gives CDR1 LNHDA, CDR2 SQIVND (reference sequence). Study-wide results and caveats: Memory CD8+ clonal expansion seemed more limited with regulatory than mature dendritic cells. Naive T cells showed high diversity, memory cells less, memory CD8+ least.

The sequenced sample was naive CD8+ T cells from blood. Subset: CD45RA+ naive T cells. The clonotype was recovered from a human donor in good health. This chain joins TRBV19 and TRBJ2-1, with TRBD1 identical over 10 bases. CDR3 bases: TGTGCCAGTAGTATCGGGACAGGGGTCTACAATGAGCAGTTCTTC. It codes for CASSIGTGVYNEQFF.